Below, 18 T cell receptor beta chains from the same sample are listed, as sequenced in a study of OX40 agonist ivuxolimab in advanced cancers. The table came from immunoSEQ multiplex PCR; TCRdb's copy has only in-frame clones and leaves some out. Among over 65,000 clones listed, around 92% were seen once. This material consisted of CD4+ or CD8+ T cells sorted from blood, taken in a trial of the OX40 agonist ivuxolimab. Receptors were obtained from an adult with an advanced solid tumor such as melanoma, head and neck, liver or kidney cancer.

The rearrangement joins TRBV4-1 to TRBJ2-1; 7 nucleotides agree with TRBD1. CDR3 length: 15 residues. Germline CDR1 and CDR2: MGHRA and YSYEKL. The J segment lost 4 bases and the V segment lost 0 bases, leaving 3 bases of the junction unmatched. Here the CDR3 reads CASSQERGPYNEQFF. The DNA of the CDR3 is TGCGCCAGCAGCCAAGAAAGGGGGCCGTACAATGAGCAGTTCTTC.

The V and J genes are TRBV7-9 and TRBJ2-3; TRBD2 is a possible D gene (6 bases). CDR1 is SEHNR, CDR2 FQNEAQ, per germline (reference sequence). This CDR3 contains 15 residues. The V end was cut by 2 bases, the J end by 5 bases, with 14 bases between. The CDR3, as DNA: TGTGCCAGCAGCTTATTAGGAGGGACCTTAGATACGCAGTATTTT. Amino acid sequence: CASSLLGGTLDTQYF.

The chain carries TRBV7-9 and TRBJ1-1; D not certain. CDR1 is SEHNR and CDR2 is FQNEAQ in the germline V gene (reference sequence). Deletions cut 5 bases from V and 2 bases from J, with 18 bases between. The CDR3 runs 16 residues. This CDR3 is CASSAYEAALNTEAFF. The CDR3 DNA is TGTGCCAGCAGCGCCTACGAGGCAGCCTTAAACACTGAAGCTTTCTTT. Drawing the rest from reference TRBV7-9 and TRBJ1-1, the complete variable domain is DTGVSQNPRHKITKRGQNVTFRCDPISEHNRLYWYRQTLGQGPEFLTYFQNEAQLEKSRLLSDRFSAERPKGSFSTLEIQRTEQGDSAMYLCASSAYEAALNTEAFFGQGTRLTVV.

CDR3 coding DNA: TGTGCCAGCAGCGACAGCCACAGCGACTGGCCGGAGACCCAGTACTTC. Translation: CASSDSHSDWPETQYF. V usage is TRBV9 and J usage is TRBJ2-5; D not resolved. Between the trimmed V and J ends, which lost 3 bases and 5 bases, there was a span of 20 bases. This CDR3 comprises 16 residues. Germline loops: CDR1 SGDLS, CDR2 YYNGEE.

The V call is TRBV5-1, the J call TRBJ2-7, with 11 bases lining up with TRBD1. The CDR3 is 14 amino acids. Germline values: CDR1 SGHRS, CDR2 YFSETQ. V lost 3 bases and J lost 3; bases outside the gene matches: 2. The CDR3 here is CASSSGQGGYEQYF. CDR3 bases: TGCGCCAGCAGCTCGGGACAGGGGGGCTACGAGCAGTACTTC.

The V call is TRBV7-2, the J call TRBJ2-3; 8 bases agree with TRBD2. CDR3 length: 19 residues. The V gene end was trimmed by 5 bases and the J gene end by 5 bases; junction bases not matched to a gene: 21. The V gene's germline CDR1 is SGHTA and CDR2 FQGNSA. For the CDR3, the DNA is TGTGCCAGCAGCGACCCCGGGACTAGTAGGGAGTCAGAGGGAGATACGCAGTATTTT. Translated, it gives CASSDPGTSRESEGDTQYF. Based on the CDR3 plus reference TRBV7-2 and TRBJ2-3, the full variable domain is GAGVSQSPSNKVTEKGKDVELRCDPISGHTALYWYRQSLGQGLEFLIYFQGNSAPDKSGLPSDRFSAERTGGSVSTLTIQRTQQEDSAVYLCASSDPGTSRESEGDTQYFGPGTRLTVL.

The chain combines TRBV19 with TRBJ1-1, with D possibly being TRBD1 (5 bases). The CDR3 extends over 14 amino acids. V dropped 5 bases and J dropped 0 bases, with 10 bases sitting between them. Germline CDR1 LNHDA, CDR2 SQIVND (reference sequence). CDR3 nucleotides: TGTGCCAGTAGTTGGGGACTAGTGAACACTGAAGCTTTCTTT. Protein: CASSWGLVNTEAFF.

The CDR3: CASRQYSNQPQHF. The CDR3 region has the DNA TGTGCCAGTAGACAGTATAGCAATCAGCCCCAGCATTTT. The gene calls are TRBV19 and TRBJ1-5; D ambiguous. Trimming pared 6 bases from V and 0 bases from J, leaving 6 bases between. Germline V CDR1 and CDR2: LNHDA, SQIVND (reference sequence). The CDR3 is 13 amino acids.

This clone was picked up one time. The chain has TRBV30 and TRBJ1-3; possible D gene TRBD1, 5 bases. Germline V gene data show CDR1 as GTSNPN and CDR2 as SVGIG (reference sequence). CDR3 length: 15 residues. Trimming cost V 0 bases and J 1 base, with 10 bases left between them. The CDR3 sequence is CAWSVDGASGNTIYF. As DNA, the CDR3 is TGTGCCTGGAGTGTAGATGGGGCATCTGGAAACACCATATATTTT.

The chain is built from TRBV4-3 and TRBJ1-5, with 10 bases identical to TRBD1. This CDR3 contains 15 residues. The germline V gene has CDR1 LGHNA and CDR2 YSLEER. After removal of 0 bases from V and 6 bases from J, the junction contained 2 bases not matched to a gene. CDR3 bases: TGCGCCAGCAGCCAAGATCGGACAGGGGGTCAGCCCCAGCATTTT. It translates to CASSQDRTGGQPQHF.

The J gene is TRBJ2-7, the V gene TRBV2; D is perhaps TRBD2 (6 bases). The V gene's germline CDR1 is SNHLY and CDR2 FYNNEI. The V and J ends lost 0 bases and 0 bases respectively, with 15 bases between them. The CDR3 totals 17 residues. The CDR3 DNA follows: TGTGCCAGCAGTGAAGCTCTGGAGGGGCCCCTCTCCTACGAGCAGTACTTC. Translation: CASSEALEGPLSYEQYF.

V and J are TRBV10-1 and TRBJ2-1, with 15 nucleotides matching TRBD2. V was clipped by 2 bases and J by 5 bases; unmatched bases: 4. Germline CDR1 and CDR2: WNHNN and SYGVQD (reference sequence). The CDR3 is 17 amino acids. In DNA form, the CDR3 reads TGCGCCAGCAGTGAGGGGACTAGCGGGGGGCAACACAATGAGCAGTTCTTC. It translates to CASSEGTSGGQHNEQFF.

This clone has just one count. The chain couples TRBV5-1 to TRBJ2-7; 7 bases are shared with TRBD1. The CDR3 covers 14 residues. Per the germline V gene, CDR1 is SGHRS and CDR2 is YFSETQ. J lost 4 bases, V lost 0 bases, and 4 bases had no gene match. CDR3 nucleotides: TGCGCCAGCAGCTTGGTTGGGACAGATTACGAGCAGTACTTC. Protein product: CASSLVGTDYEQYF.

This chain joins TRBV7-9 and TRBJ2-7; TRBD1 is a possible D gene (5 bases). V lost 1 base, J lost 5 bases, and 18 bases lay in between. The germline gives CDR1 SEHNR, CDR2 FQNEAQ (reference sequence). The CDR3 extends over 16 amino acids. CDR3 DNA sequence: TGTGCCAGCAGCTTAGGACAGACAACGCCGCTCCACGAGCAGTACTTC. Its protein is CASSLGQTTPLHEQYF.

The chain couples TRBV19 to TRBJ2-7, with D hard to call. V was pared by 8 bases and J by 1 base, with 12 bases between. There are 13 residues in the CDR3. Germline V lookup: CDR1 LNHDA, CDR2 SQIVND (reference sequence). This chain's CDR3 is CASPDGPSYEQYF. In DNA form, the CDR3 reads TGTGCCAGTCCGGACGGGCCATCCTACGAGCAGTACTTC.

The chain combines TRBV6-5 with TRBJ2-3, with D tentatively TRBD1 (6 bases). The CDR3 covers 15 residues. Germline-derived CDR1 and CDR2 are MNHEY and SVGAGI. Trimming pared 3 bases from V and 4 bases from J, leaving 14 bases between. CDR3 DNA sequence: TGTGCCAGCAGTTATGGGGGAGAGGGGGCAGATACGCAGTATTTT. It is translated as CASSYGGEGADTQYF.

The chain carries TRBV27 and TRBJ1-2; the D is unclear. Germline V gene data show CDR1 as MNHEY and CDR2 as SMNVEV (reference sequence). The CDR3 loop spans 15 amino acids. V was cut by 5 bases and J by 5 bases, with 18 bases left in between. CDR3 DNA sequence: TGTGCCAGCAGTCCGGGTGGGGAGGCCGTTTATGGCTACACCTTC. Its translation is CASSPGGEAVYGYTF.

CDR3 sequence: CASSPSPVSYNEQFF. CDR3 DNA: TGTGCCAGCAGTCCTTCCCCCGTTTCCTACAATGAGCAGTTCTTC. The chain is built from TRBV6-5 and TRBJ2-1; the D is unclear. The V end lost 5 bases, the J end lost 1 base, and 12 bases lay between the germline ends. CDR3 length: 15 amino acids. Germline V gives CDR1 MNHEY, CDR2 SVGAGI.